The clone carrying this T cell receptor beta chain was recorded only once. Antigen specificity is unknown. The data were obtained in a study of shared clonotypes between healthy human individuals. Germline trimming cut 2 bases from V and 1 base from J; bases unmatched to any gene: 7. CDR1 is LGHNA, CDR2 YNFKEQ, per germline. The CDR3 is 19 residues long. Study-wide findings and caveats: Generation of non-shared clonotypes was less probable than generation of clonotypes shared by all four donors. Rarefaction showed sorted-subset sequencing was incomplete despite large depth.

As defined, naive CD8 cells were CD45RO-negative and positively selected for CCR7, with terminally differentiated effector memory CD45RA+ cells excluded. Measured with immunoSEQ multiplex PCR; TCRdb has only the in-frame clones, and not every one. The table has around 1.9 million clones, around 93% seen once. This clonotype was sampled from a young man in good health. Some clones in this sample may be carry-over from other donors' samples. The chain carries TRBV4-2 and TRBJ2-1; 14 nucleotides agree with TRBD2. Sequencing was done on a sample of naive CD8+ T cells from PBMCs. This chain's CDR3 is CASSQFGGLAGVSYNEQFF. The CDR3 nucleotides are TGTGCCAGCAGCCAATTTGGGGGACTAGCGGGAGTGTCCTACAATGAGCAGTTCTTC.